This T cell receptor (beta chain) stems from a study of radiation and T cells in renal cell carcinoma. Time point specified: blood 4 weeks post-SBRT, at nephrectomy. Treatment given: 15 Gy SBRT to primary tumor, nephrectomy 4 weeks later. Profiling relied on immunoSEQ multiplex PCR, and the TCRdb table lists in-frame clones only, not all of them. The sample consists of roughly 80,000 clones, less than 85% of them appearing once. Germline V gene sequence: CDR1 MGHDK, CDR2 SYGVNS. The length of the CDR3 is 16 residues. The J segment lost 2 bases and the V segment lost 3 bases, leaving 3 bases of the junction unmatched. This clone showed up just a few times.

Sample: blood, taken from a patient whose treatment included radiotherapy and nephrectomy. The chain has TRBV25-1 and TRBJ2-1, with TRBD2 matching over 11 bases. The clonotype was recovered from an older woman with renal cell carcinoma. CDR3 sequence (DNA): TGTGCCAGCAGTGAGACTAGCGGGGCAACCTACAATGAGCAGTTCTTC. Translated, it gives CASSETSGATYNEQFF.